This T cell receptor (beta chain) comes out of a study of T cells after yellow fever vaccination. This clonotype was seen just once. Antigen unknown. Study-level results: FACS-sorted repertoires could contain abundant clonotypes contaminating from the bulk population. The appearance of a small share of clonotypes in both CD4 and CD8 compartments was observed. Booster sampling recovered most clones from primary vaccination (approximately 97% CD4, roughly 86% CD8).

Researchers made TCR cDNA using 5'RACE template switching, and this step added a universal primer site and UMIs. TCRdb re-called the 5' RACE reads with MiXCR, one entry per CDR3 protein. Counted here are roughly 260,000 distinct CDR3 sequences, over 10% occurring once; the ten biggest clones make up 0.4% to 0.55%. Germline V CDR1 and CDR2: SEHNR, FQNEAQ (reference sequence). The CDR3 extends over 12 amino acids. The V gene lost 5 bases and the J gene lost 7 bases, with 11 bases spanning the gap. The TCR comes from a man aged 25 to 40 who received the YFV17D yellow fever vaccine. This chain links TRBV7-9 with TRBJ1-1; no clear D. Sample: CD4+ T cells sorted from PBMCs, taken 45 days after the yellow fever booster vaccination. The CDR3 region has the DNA TGTGCCAGCAGCCCCGGTTACATTGAAGCTTTCTTT. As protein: CASSPGYIEAFF.